A selection of T cell receptor beta chains follows, all from one sample in a study of T cell responses to AZD1222 COVID-19 vaccine. The protocol was immunoSEQ multiplex PCR, while the TCRdb copy is restricted to in-frame clones and leaves out a portion. The data show about 140,000 clones, approximately 92% seen once. The input for sequencing was peripheral blood, taken 28 days after the second AZD1222 dose. These receptors were obtained from an adult who received the AZD1222 COVID-19 vaccine. Each CDR3 is given with its conserved first and last residue. D genes are given only for firm matches. Clone size appears in some rows only: once, few, many, or a class for an expanded clone.

>NA|NA|TRBJ2-5|TRBV4-2
CASSQDDGEVKTQYF
TGTGCCAGCAGCCAAGATGACGGGGAGGTGAAGACCCAGTACTTC
>NA|TRBD1|TRBJ2-3|TRBV5-1
CASSPAHGTGDTDTQYF
TGCGCCAGCAGCCCAGCTCATGGGACAGGAGACACAGATACGCAGTATTTT
>NA|NA|TRBJ1-3|TRBV18
CASSTRQFSSGNTIYF
TGTGCCAGCTCAACCCGACAGTTTTCCTCTGGAAACACCATATATTTT
>NA|NA|TRBJ1-2|TRBV7-9
CASSETRILYGYTF
TGTGCCAGCAGCGAGACCAGAATTCTCTATGGCTACACCTTC
>NA|NA|TRBJ2-5|TRBV9
CASSPSLPGGSGETQYF
TGTGCCAGCAGCCCCAGTCTCCCCGGAGGCTCGGGAGAGACCCAGTACTTC
>NA|NA|TRBJ1-3|TRBV5-4
CASSFRDAGNTIYF
TGTGCCAGCAGCTTCCGGGACGCAGGAAACACCATATATTTT
>NA|TRBD2|TRBJ2-1|TRBV30
CAWSALGLGPYNEQFF
TGTGCCTGGAGTGCCTTAGGACTAGGTCCCTACAATGAGCAGTTCTTC
>NA|NA|TRBJ1-5|TRBV27
CASSLFFGNRPQHF
TGTGCCAGCAGTTTATTTTTCGGGAATCGGCCCCAGCATTTT
>NA|TRBD1|TRBJ1-5|TRBV4-1
CASSHEGTGEQPQHF
TGCGCCAGCAGCCATGAAGGGACAGGCGAGCAGCCCCAGCATTTT
>NA|NA|TRBJ1-2|TRBV7-9
CASSLAGRRHGYTF
TGTGCCAGCAGCTTAGCGGGCAGGCGTCATGGCTACACCTTC
>NA|NA|TRBJ2-3|TRBV4-3
CASSQATGTDTQYF
TGCGCCAGCAGCCAAGCAACCGGGACAGATACGCAGTATTTT
>NA|NA|TRBJ2-1|TRBV7-9
CASRGWNEQFF
TGTGCCAGCCGGGGGTGGAATGAGCAGTTCTTC
>once|TRBD2|TRBJ2-7|TRBV7-9
CASSLPPGGSYEQYF
TGTGCCAGCAGCTTACCCCCCGGGGGGTCCTACGAGCAGTACTTC
>NA|NA|TRBJ2-5|TRBV5-6
CASSFGLQETQYF
TGTGCCAGCAGCTTCGGACTCCAAGAGACCCAGTACTTC
>NA|NA|TRBJ2-2|TRBV28
CASSLKGFIRDTGELFF
TGTGCCAGCAGTTTAAAGGGCTTCATTAGGGACACCGGGGAGCTGTTTTTT
>once|TRBD1|TRBJ1-3|TRBV18
CASSPGTGPGNTIYF
TGTGCCAGCTCACCAGGGACAGGGCCTGGAAACACCATATATTTT
>NA|NA|TRBJ2-5|TRBV10-2
CASSEGGRRRETQYF
TGCGCCAGCAGTGAGGGGGGCCGTCGTAGGGAGACCCAGTACTTC
>NA|NA|TRBJ1-2|TRBV4-1
CASSPHEGNYGYTF
TGCGCCAGCAGCCCCCACGAAGGCAACTATGGCTACACCTTC
>NA|TRBD1|TRBJ2-1|TRBV5-1
CASSWDRAPRSYNEQFF
TGCGCCAGCAGCTGGGACAGGGCTCCCCGCTCCTACAATGAGCAGTTCTTC
>NA|NA|TRBJ1-6|TRBV7-6
CASSAEGLPNSPLHF
TGTGCCAGCTCCGCCGAGGGACTACCCAATTCACCCCTCCACTTT
>NA|TRBD2|TRBJ2-1|TRBV19
CASGTSGGQYEQFF
TGTGCCAGCGGGACTAGCGGGGGGCAGTATGAGCAGTTCTTC
>NA|NA|TRBJ1-1|TRBV6-5
CASSYGNMNTEAFF
TGTGCCAGCAGTTACGGAAACATGAACACTGAAGCTTTCTTT
>NA|TRBD2|TRBJ2-3|TRBV19
CASSIELAGGSASTDTQYF
TGTGCCAGTAGTATAGAACTAGCGGGGGGTTCAGCAAGCACAGATACGCAGTATTTT
>NA|NA|TRBJ2-5|TRBV15
CATSRDPGKETQYF
TGTGCCACCAGCAGAGATCCGGGTAAAGAGACCCAGTACTTC
>NA|TRBD1|TRBJ1-3|TRBV24-1
CATPTGTESSGNTIYF
TGTGCCACCCCGACCGGGACAGAGAGCTCTGGAAACACCATATATTTT
>NA|TRBD2|TRBJ2-5|TRBV11-2
CASSFRRGGGALGETQYF
TGTGCCAGCAGTTTTCGGCGAGGCGGGGGGGCTCTAGGAGAGACCCAGTACTTC
>NA|NA|TRBJ1-1|TRBV5-1
CASSFAASNTEAFF
TGCGCCAGCAGCTTCGCAGCCTCGAACACTGAAGCTTTCTTT
>NA|TRBD2|TRBJ2-3|TRBV11-2
CASSLGVAGGRSDTQYF
TGTGCCAGCAGCTTAGGGGTAGCGGGGGGGCGGTCAGATACGCAGTATTTT
>NA|NA|TRBJ1-5|TRBV6-2/TRBV6-3
CASSPGQVSNQPQHF
TGTGCCAGCAGTCCCGGACAAGTTAGCAATCAGCCCCAGCATTTT
>NA|NA|TRBJ1-1|TRBV5-1
CASREVNTEAFF
TGCGCCAGCAGGGAAGTGAACACTGAAGCTTTCTTT
>NA|NA|TRBJ1-3|TRBV19
CASSIGGSSGNTIYF
TGTGCCAGTAGTATAGGGGGCAGCTCTGGAAACACCATATATTTT
>NA|TRBD1|TRBJ1-2|TRBV7-6
CASSAGQGPNYGYTF
TGTGCCAGCAGCGCAGGACAGGGACCTAACTATGGCTACACCTTC
>few|NA|TRBJ2-2|TRBV18
CASSPRQGPGELFF
TGTGCCAGCTCACCACGTCAGGGGCCCGGGGAGCTGTTTTTT
>NA|NA|TRBJ1-5|TRBV6-5
CASSERSANQPQHF
TGTGCCAGCAGCGAGAGGTCGGCCAATCAGCCCCAGCATTTT
>NA|NA|TRBJ2-2|TRBV6-1
CASSDWGGRGNTGELFF
TGTGCCAGCAGTGATTGGGGCGGGCGGGGGAACACCGGGGAGCTGTTTTTT